This T cell receptor (beta chain) was observed in a study of T-cell memory formation after mild COVID-19. Constant-segment primers and 5'RACE yielded cDNA libraries for TCR alpha and TCR beta, each carrying sample barcodes and UMIs. One entry per CDR3 protein, called by TCRdb with MiXCR from the 5' RACE reads. Of about 440,000 distinct CDR3 sequences listed, about 20% are singletons. This clonotype has just a few counts. Its antigen is unknown. The germline CDR1 and CDR2 sequences are MGHRA and YSYEKL. The CDR3 consists of 16 residues. The J segment lost 5 bases and the V segment lost 2 bases, leaving 7 bases of the junction unmatched. The study, taken as a whole, reports: Pre-infection memory carried some responding clones, suggesting that cross-reactive memory joined.

The clonotype comes from an adult woman who had mild COVID-19 (a few samples of this study predate the infection). Cell type and time point are not known. Sequencing used PBMCs or a T cell subset sorted from them (not recorded which). This rearrangement joins TRBV4-1 to TRBJ2-1; 9 bases are shared with TRBD2. CDR3 loop: CASSQPGTSRDNEQFF. CDR3 DNA sequence: TGCGCCAGCAGCCAACCCGGGACTAGCAGAGACAATGAGCAGTTCTTC.